Below are 29 T cell receptor beta chains sequenced from a single sample in a study of blood T cell repertoires in COVID-19. Profiled with immunoSEQ multiplex PCR; TCRdb holds only in-frame clones, not every one. The table has approximately 97,000 clones, about nine tenths seen once. The source material was peripheral blood. The receptors derive from a man in his 60s with acute or convalescent COVID-19.

The chain joins TRBV3-1 (or the pseudogene TRBV3-2) to TRBJ2-6; the D gene is possibly TRBD2 (6 bases). V shed 1 base and J shed 1 base, with 17 bases lying between them. CDR1 is LGHDT, CDR2 YNNKEL, per germline (reference sequence). The length of the CDR3 is 19 residues. CDR3 in amino acids: CASSQVPGLRVSGANVLTF. The CDR3, as DNA: TGTGCCAGCAGCCAAGTTCCGGGACTCAGGGTGTCTGGGGCCAACGTCCTGACTTTC.

This clone was observed a handful of times. The chain couples TRBV2 to TRBJ2-1, with a weak D call TRBD1 (5 bases). The CDR3 extends over 15 amino acids. Trimming removed 5 bases at V and 5 bases at J, with 16 bases between. CDR1 is SNHLY, CDR2 FYNNEI, per germline. The CDR3 spells CASSRTSTTNNEQFF. The CDR3 coding sequence is TGTGCCAGCAGTCGGACAAGTACAACTAACAATGAGCAGTTCTTC.

This clone was seen just once. This chain's CDR3 is CASSALAGGLLAQYF. CDR3 nucleotide sequence: TGTGCCAGCAGCGCTTTAGCGGGGGGCCTTTTGGCGCAGTATTTT. The chain is built from TRBV2 and TRBJ2-3; 10 nucleotides line up with TRBD2. CDR3 length: 15 residues. CDR1 and CDR2 (germline): SNHLY, FYNNEI. Trimming removed 6 bases from V and 10 bases from J; junction bases left unmatched: 13.

The V and J genes are TRBV19 and TRBJ2-2; perhaps TRBD1 as D (6 bases). The CDR3 is 14 residues long. Germline V gives CDR1 LNHDA, CDR2 SQIVND (reference sequence). The ends were cut back, 10 bases at V and 4 bases at J, with 16 bases in the middle. The CDR3 DNA reads as TGTGCCACCCGCGAGGGACAAAGCACCGGGGAGCTGTTTTTT. Translated: CATREGQSTGELFF.

This clone was observed once. This chain uses TRBV5-5 with TRBJ2-7; the D is unclear. The V end lost 2 bases, the J end lost 4 bases, and 13 bases lay between the germline ends. There are 14 residues in the CDR3. The V gene's germline CDR1 is SGHKS and CDR2 YYEKEE (reference sequence). DNA of the CDR3: TGTGCCAGCAGCTTTCTGCAGGATCGATACGAGCAGTACGTC. Translation: CASSFLQDRYEQYV.

The J gene is TRBJ1-1, the V gene TRBV5-1; 10 bases map to TRBD1. Germline V gives CDR1 SGHRS, CDR2 YFSETQ. This CDR3 spans 13 amino acids. The V and J ends lost 0 bases and 10 bases, in that order; junction bases with no gene match: 3. The CDR3 DNA follows: TGCGCCAGCAGCTTGGGACAGGGGGCGAGAGCTTTCTTT. Translation gives CASSLGQGARAFF.

This clone was observed a handful of times. The chain carries TRBV11-2 and TRBJ1-4; perhaps TRBD1 as D (5 bases). The CDR3 sequence is 16 residues long. The germline CDR1 and CDR2 sequences are SGHAT and FQNNGV. The V gene lost 3 bases and the J gene lost 2 bases, with 13 bases spanning the gap. The CDR3 region is CASSFGGEPTNEKLFF. The CDR3 nucleotides are TGTGCCAGCAGCTTTGGGGGGGAGCCGACTAATGAAAAACTGTTTTTT. The whole variable domain, remainder taken from reference TRBV11-2 and TRBJ1-4, is EAGVAQSPRYKIIEKRQSVAFWCNPISGHATLYWYQQILGQGPKLLIQFQNNGVVDDSQLPKDRFSAERLKGVDSTLKIQPAKLEDSAVYLCASSFGGEPTNEKLFFGSGTQLSVL.

The chain links TRBV7-8 to TRBJ2-1; weak D call: TRBD2 (6 bases). V was cut by 3 bases and J by 8 bases, with 11 bases left in between. The CDR3 runs to 13 residues. CDR1 is SGHVS, CDR2 FQNEAQ, per germline. In nucleotides, the CDR3 is TGTGCCAGCAGCTTGCCGGGGGACTATGAGCAGTTCTTC. The encoded protein is CASSLPGDYEQFF.

The chain carries TRBV6-6 and TRBJ1-1, with no clear D. V was cut by 4 bases and J by 0 bases, with 3 bases left in between. CDR1 and CDR2 from the germline V gene are MNHNY and SVGAGI (reference sequence). This CDR3 is built from 12 residues. The CDR3 loop reads CASSLLNTEAFF. CDR3 bases: TGTGCCAGCAGTTTATTGAACACTGAAGCTTTCTTT.

The V and J genes are TRBV24-1 and TRBJ2-5; 10 bases are a match to TRBD1. Germline V gives CDR1 KGHDR, CDR2 SFDVKD. V was pared by 1 base and J by 4 bases, with 5 bases of the junction left unmatched. The CDR3 consists of 16 residues. CDR3 sequence reads: CATSDLRTGGRETQYF. The CDR3 DNA reads as TGTGCCACCAGTGATTTAAGGACAGGGGGGAGAGAGACCCAGTACTTC.

V and J are TRBV6-4 and TRBJ1-5; unclear D gene. V dropped 4 bases and J dropped 2 bases, with 9 bases sitting between them. Germline assignment: CDR1 MRHNA and CDR2 SNTAGT. The CDR3 has 14 residues. The CDR3 protein is CASSAGLGNQPQHF. CDR3 DNA: TGTGCCAGCAGTGCAGGCTTGGGCAATCAGCCCCAGCATTTT.

This chain links TRBV6-1 with TRBJ1-1; D gene uncertain. With 3 bases removed from V and 2 bases from J, the gap between germline ends came to 7 bases. Germline lookup yields CDR1 MNHNS and CDR2 SASEGT. The CDR3 runs 13 residues. This CDR3 is CASSDGLNTEAFF. CDR3 in DNA: TGTGCCAGCAGTGACGGACTCAACACTGAAGCTTTCTTT.

This clone was seen a few times. V usage is TRBV6-5 and J usage is TRBJ1-2; D is ambiguous. Trimming took 6 bases from V and 6 from J, leaving 8 bases between them. CDR1 is MNHEY and CDR2 is SVGAGI in the germline V gene. The CDR3 is made up of 11 amino acids. CDR3 sequence: CASRAINGYTF. The CDR3 DNA sequence: TGTGCCAGCAGGGCAATAAATGGCTACACCTTC.

The chain joins TRBV4-1 to TRBJ1-4, with D unresolved. The V end was cut by 2 bases, the J end by 0 bases, with 10 bases between. CDR1 is MGHRA, CDR2 YSYEKL, per germline. The CDR3 is 16 amino acids. CDR3 region: CASSQTERTTNEKLFF. The CDR3 DNA sequence: TGCGCCAGCAGCCAAACCGAGCGTACAACTAATGAAAAACTGTTTTTT.

The V and J genes are TRBV5-1 and TRBJ1-2; TRBD1 aligns across 7 bases. The germline V gene has CDR1 SGHRS and CDR2 YFSETQ. With 3 bases clipped from V and 8 bases from J, the junction kept 4 bases outside the gene matches. This CDR3 region has 12 residues. The CDR3 DNA follows: TGCGCCAGCAGCTCGGACAGGCAGGGCTACACCTTC. It is translated as CASSSDRQGYTF.

Only a few counts were recorded for this clone. The chain joins TRBV5-4 to TRBJ1-1; 7 nucleotides agree with TRBD1. The germline gives CDR1 SGHNT, CDR2 YYREEE (reference sequence). This CDR3 has 16 residues. The V gene end was trimmed by 4 bases and the J gene end by 2 bases; junction bases not matched to a gene: 11. The CDR3 bases are TGTGCCAGCAGCCCGAGACAGGGTAGGGTAAACACTGAAGCTTTCTTT. Its protein is CASSPRQGRVNTEAFF.

The gene calls are TRBV6-5 and TRBJ1-5; 7 nucleotides match TRBD1. Trimming took 5 bases from V and 4 from J; bases not matched to a gene: 8. The germline V gene has CDR1 MNHEY and CDR2 SVGAGI. This CDR3 has 15 residues. CDR3 coding DNA: TGTGCCAGCAGTCTTCAGAGACAGGGTAATCAGCCCCAGCATTTT. Its translation is CASSLQRQGNQPQHF.

The chain carries TRBV6-5 and TRBJ1-4, with D unresolved. Germline V gene lookup returns CDR1 MNHEY and CDR2 SVGAGI. CDR3 length: 14 residues. V dropped 8 bases and J dropped 8 bases, with 18 bases sitting between them. The CDR3 DNA follows: TGTGCCAGCTTTGGGCGCTTGGGAGAAGAAAAACTGTTTTTT. Encoded protein: CASFGRLGEEKLFF.

This clone was detected once. V gene TRBV27 combines with J gene TRBJ1-1; tentative D call: TRBD1 (5 bases). The germline gives CDR1 MNHEY, CDR2 SMNVEV (reference sequence). Trimming shortened V by 6 bases and J by 11 bases, and 16 bases separated the two germline ends. This CDR3 has 12 amino acids. CDR3 protein: CASSPGGTEAFF. The CDR3 DNA reads TGTGCCAGCAGCCCCGGGGGGACGGAGGCTTTCTTT.

This clone was seen only once. The same CDR3 can be traced to other DNA sequences in this sample. CDR3 amino acids: CASSPGQGQGYTF. The CDR3 DNA is TGCGCCAGCAGTCCCGGACAGGGACAAGGCTACACCTTC. The rearrangement links TRBV10-1 to TRBJ1-2; 8 bases agree with TRBD1. V shed 5 bases and J 8 bases; nucleotides not matched to a gene: 7. Germline loops: CDR1 WNHNN, CDR2 SYGVQD (reference sequence). This CDR3 has 13 residues.

This clone has just one count. This chain connects TRBV9 to TRBJ2-3, with 10 bases matching TRBD2. The V gene's germline CDR1 is SGDLS and CDR2 YYNGEE. This CDR3 has 17 residues. J lost 3 bases, V lost 0 bases, and 7 bases had no gene match. The CDR3 reads CASSVVSGGAPTDTQYF. For the CDR3, the DNA is TGTGCCAGCAGCGTAGTAAGCGGGGGGGCCCCAACAGATACGCAGTATTTT. The variable domain in full, completed from reference TRBV9 and TRBJ2-3, reads DSGVTQTPKHLITATGQRVTLRCSPRSGDLSVYWYQQSLDQGLQFLIQYYNGEERAKGNILERFSAQQFPDLHSELNLSSLELGDSALYFCASSVVSGGAPTDTQYFGPGTRLTVL.

The rearrangement uses TRBV6-5 and TRBJ2-5; D possibly corresponds to TRBD2 (7 bases). This CDR3 has 13 residues. Germline V gene lookup returns CDR1 MNHEY and CDR2 SVGAGI. V lost 4 bases and J 6 bases, leaving 12 bases between the germline ends. CDR3 DNA: TGTGCCAGCAGTTGGGGGGGCGACAAGACCCAGTACTTC. It specifies CASSWGGDKTQYF.

The V gene is TRBV14, the J gene TRBJ2-2, with TRBD2 identical over 10 bases. Per germline, CDR1 SGHDN and CDR2 FVKESK. The CDR3 runs to 14 residues. V lost 6 bases to trimming and J lost 6 bases; unmatched junction nucleotides: 4. This CDR3 reads CASRPGLASGELFF. CDR3 coding DNA: TGTGCCAGCAGGCCGGGACTAGCGTCCGGGGAGCTGTTTTTT.

The CDR3 sequence is CASSPDSYSNYGYTF. DNA for the CDR3: TGTGCCAGCTCACCGGACTCCTACAGCAACTATGGCTACACCTTC. The V call is TRBV18, the J call TRBJ1-2; unclear D gene. Germline V lookup: CDR1 KGHSH, CDR2 LQKENI. The CDR3 covers 15 residues. The germline V and J ends were trimmed by 3 bases and 2 bases, with 13 bases remaining between them.

The chain carries TRBV4-1 and TRBJ1-2, with D possibly TRBD1 on 6 matching bases. Trimming shortened V by 3 bases and J by 3 bases, and 14 bases separated the two germline ends. The CDR3 covers 15 residues. Germline V CDR1 and CDR2: MGHRA, YSYEKL. The CDR3 nucleotides read TGCGCCAGCAGCCAGTTGTTACAGGGCTACTATGGCTACACCTTC. Protein sequence: CASSQLLQGYYGYTF.

V usage is TRBV3-1 (or the pseudogene TRBV3-2) and J usage is TRBJ1-5; D is uncertain. Germline V gene sequence: CDR1 LGHDT, CDR2 YNNKEL (reference sequence). V lost 0 bases, J lost 8 bases, and 8 bases lay in between. This CDR3 has 13 residues. The CDR3 sequence is CASSQDRFEPQHF. CDR3 nucleotides: TGTGCCAGCAGCCAAGATCGGTTTGAGCCCCAGCATTTT.

V and J are TRBV18 and TRBJ2-3; D is ambiguous. Per germline, CDR1 KGHSH and CDR2 LQKENI. With 5 bases removed from V and 0 bases from J, the gap between germline ends came to 6 bases. CDR3 length equals 13 residues. The CDR3 DNA follows: TGTGCCAGCTCAGCGACTAGCACAGATACGCAGTATTTT. This encodes CASSATSTDTQYF.

The V and J genes are TRBV12-2 and TRBJ2-1; the D call of TRBD1 is as the table states it, not checked on the DNA. TRBV12-2 is listed as a pseudogene. This CDR3 region has 17 residues. CDR3 in amino acids: CASRLGTGQRIYNEQFF. The CDR3 bases are TGTGCAAGTCGCTTAGGAACGGGACAGCGCATCTACAATGAGCAGTTCTTC.

This chain connects TRBV6-4 to TRBJ1-1; TRBD1 matches 7 bases. V dropped 2 bases and J dropped 7; count of bases not matched to a gene: 4. The CDR3 loop spans 13 amino acids. CDR1 is MRHNA, CDR2 SNTAGT, per germline. This CDR3 reads CASSDRGRDEAFF. CDR3 bases: TGTGCCAGCAGTGACAGGGGGCGAGATGAAGCTTTCTTT.